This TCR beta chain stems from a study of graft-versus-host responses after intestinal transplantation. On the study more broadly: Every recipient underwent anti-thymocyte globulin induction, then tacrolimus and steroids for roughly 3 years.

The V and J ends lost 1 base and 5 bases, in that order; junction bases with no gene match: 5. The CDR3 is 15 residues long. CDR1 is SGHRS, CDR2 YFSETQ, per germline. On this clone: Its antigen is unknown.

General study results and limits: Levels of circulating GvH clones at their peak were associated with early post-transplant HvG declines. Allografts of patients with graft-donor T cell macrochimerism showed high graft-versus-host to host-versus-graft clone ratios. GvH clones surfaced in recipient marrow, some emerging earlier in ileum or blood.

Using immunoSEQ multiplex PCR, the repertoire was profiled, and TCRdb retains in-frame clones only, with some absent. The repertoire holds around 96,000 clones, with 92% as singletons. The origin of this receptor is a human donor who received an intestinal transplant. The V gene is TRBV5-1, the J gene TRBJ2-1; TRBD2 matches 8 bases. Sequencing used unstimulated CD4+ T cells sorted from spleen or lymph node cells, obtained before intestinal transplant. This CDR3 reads CASSLRSGGNNEQFF. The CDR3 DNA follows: TGCGCCAGCAGCTTGAGGAGCGGGGGAAACAATGAGCAGTTCTTC.